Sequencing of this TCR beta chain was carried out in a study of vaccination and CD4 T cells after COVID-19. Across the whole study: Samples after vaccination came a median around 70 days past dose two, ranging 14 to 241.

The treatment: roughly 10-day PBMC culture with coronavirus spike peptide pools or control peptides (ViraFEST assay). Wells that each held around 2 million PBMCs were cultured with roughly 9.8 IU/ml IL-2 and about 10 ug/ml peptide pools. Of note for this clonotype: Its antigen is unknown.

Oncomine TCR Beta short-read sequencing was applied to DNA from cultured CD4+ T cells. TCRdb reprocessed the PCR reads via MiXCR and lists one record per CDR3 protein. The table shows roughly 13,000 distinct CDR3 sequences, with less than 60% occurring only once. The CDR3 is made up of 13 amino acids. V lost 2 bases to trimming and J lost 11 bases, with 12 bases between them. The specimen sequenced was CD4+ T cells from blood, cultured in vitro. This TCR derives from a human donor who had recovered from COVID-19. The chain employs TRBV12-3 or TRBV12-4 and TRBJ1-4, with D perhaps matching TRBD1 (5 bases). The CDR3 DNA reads TGTGCCAGCAGTTTACTGGCGGAGGGGAAACTGTTTTTT. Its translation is CASSLLAEGKLFF.